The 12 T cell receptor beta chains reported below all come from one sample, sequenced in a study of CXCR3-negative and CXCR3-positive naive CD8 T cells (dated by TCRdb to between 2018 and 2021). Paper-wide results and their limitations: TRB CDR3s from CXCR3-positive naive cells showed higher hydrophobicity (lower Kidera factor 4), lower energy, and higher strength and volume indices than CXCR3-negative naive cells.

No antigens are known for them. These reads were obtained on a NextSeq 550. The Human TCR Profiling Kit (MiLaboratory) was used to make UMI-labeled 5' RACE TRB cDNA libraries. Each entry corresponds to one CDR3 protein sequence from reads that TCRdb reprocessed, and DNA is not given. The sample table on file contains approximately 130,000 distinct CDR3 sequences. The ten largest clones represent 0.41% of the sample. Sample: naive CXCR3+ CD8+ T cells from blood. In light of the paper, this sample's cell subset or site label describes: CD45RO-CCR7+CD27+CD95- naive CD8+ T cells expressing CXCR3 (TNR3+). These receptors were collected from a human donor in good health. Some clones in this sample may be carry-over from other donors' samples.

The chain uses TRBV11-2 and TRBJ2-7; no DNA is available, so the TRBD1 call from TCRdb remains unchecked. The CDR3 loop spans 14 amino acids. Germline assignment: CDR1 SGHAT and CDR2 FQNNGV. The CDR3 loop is CASSLAGTSYEQYF.

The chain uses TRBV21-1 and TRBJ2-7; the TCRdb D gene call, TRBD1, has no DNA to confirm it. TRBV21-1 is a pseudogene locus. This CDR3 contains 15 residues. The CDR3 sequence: CASSRGQGALCEQYF.

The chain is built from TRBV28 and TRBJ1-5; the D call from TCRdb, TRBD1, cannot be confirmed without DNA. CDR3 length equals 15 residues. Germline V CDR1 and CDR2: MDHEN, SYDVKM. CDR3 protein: CASRTDREEGQPQHF. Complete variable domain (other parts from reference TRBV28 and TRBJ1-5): DVKVTQSSRYLVKRTGEKVFLECVQDMDHENMFWYRQDPGLGLRLIYFSYDVKMKEKGDIPEGYSVSREKKERFSLILESASTNQTSMYLCASRTDREEGQPQHFGDGTRLSIL.

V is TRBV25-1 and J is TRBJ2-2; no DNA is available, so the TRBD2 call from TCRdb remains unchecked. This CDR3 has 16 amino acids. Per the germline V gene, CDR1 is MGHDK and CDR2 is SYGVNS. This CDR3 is CASSEWVGPNTGELFF. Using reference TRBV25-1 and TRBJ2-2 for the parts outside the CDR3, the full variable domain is EADIYQTPRYLVIGTGKKITLECSQTMGHDKMYWYQQDPGMELHLIHYSYGVNSTEKGDLSSESTVSRIRTEHFPLTLESARPSHTSQYLCASSEWVGPNTGELFFGEGSRLTVL.

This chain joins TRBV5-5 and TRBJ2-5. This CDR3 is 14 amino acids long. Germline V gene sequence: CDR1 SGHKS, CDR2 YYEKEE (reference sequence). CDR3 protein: CARSKDRYQETQYF.

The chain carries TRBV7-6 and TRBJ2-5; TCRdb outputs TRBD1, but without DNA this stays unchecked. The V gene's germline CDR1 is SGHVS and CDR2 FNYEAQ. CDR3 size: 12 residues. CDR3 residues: CASSFPDSSQYF.

CDR3 in amino acids: CSVARTGENTGELFF. The chain carries TRBV29-1 and TRBJ2-2; TCRdb proposes TRBD1, but this gene call is untestable without DNA. The CDR3 is 15 residues long. Germline CDR1 SQVTM, CDR2 ANQGSEA.

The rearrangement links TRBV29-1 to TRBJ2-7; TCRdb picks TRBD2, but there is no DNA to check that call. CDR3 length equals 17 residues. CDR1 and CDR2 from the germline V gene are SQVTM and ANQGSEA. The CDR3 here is CSVETWTSGGASSEQYF.

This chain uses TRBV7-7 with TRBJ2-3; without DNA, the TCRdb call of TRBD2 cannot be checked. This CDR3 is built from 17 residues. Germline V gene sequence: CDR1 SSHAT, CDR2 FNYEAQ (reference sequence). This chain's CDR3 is CASSPSWERESADTQYF.

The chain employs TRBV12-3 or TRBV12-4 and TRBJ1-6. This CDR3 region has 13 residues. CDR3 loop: CASSLVSDSPLHF.

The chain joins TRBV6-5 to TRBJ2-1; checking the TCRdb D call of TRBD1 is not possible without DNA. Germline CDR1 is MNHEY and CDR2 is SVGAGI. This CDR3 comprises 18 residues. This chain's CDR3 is CASSPIRGLASSYNEQFF.

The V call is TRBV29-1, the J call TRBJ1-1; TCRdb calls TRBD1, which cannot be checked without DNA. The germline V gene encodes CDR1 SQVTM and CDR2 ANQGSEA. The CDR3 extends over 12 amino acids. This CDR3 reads CSVEYRYTEAFF.